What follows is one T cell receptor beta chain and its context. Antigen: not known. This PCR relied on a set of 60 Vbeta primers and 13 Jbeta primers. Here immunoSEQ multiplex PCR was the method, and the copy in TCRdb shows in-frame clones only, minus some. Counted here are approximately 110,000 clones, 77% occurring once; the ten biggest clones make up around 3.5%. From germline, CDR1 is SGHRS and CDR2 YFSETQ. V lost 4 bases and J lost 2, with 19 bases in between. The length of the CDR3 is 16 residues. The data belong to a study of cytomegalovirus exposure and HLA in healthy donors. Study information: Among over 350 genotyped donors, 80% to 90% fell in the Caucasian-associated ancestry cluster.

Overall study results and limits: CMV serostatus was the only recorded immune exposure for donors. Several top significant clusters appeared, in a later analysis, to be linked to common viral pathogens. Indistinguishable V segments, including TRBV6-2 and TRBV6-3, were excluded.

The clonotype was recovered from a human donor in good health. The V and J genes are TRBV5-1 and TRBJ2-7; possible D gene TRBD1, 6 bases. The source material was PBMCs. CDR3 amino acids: CASSASATGFAYEQYF. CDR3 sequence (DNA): TGCGCCAGCAGCGCCTCCGCCACAGGGTTCGCCTACGAGCAGTACTTC. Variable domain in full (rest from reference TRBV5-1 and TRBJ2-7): KAGVTQTPRYLIKTRGQQVTLSCSPISGHRSVSWYQQTPGQGLQFLFEYFSETQRNKGNFPGRFSGRQFSNSRSEMNVSTLELGDSALYLCASSASATGFAYEQYFGPGTRLTVT.